The TCR beta chain under discussion was sequenced for a study of regulatory T cells in long-lasting Graves disease. Study as a whole: Antithyroid drug intake by newly diagnosed Graves' patients had lasted under 3 months.

Sequencing libraries for TCR beta were prepared with iRepertoire HTBI primers and Arm-PCR of CDR3 regions. In the authors' methods: Segment identification across samples yielded 50 to 80 TRBV and roughly 15 TRBJ segments. Using its own MiXCR run on the multiplex PCR reads, TCRdb lists one record per CDR3 protein. The V and J calls, along with clone size, are taken from TCRdb and not from the paper's own processing. The repertoire has over 350,000 distinct CDR3 sequences, approximately 15% of them found once; the top ten carry approximately 8%. Time point described: newly diagnosed GD, antithyroid drugs for less than 3 months. The TCR library was prepared using RNA isolated from PBMCs. Around 10 milliliters of peripheral blood were taken and placed in EDTA tubes. This CDR3 comprises 12 residues. V was shortened by 8 bases and J by 8 bases, with 13 bases between the two germline ends. This clonotype was observed many times.

These data are also associated with another study on T cells in Graves' hyperthyroidism and ophthalmopathy. As that study records: Also found in blood were most expanded thyroid clonotypes above 0.001.

This chain connects TRBV12-3 or TRBV12-4 to TRBJ2-1; D possibly corresponds to TRBD2 (6 bases). The sample here was peripheral blood mononuclear cells (PBMCs), taken at new diagnosis, from a patient treated with antithyroid drugs. This sequence was found in a woman aged 40 to 49 with Graves disease. The CDR3 sequence is CASSGTPDEQFF. CDR3 coding DNA: TGTGCCAGCTCGGGGACTCCCGATGAGCAGTTCTTC.